This T cell receptor (beta chain) was profiled in a study of blood T cell repertoires in COVID-19. Study-wide context: PBMCs, B-cell-depleted T cells, or T cells provided the cDNA or gDNA that made up the material.

J was trimmed by 7 bases and V by 5 bases; bases with no gene match: 10. This CDR3 is built from 15 residues. CDR1 is SNHLY and CDR2 is FYNNEI in the germline V gene. As handled by the study authors: Reference gene primer amplification yielded estimated nucleated cell counts. Clones were read by immunoSEQ multiplex PCR, and TCRdb kept only the in-frame ones, dropping some. The DNA was the basis for D and trimming; V, J and clone size are from that table. Among around 100,000 clones listed, 89% were seen once. Sequencing was done on a sample of peripheral blood. This receptor was taken from a man aged 50 to 60 with COVID-19, enrolled during active disease. J is TRBJ1-4 and V is TRBV2; 7 bases line up with TRBD1. CDR3 nucleotide sequence: TGTGCCAGCAGTTACTCGGGACAGTGGATTGAAAAACTGTTTTTT. It is translated as CASSYSGQWIEKLFF.